This passage covers 4 T cell receptor beta chains from one sample sequenced in a study of blood T cell repertoires in COVID-19. Assay used: immunoSEQ multiplex PCR; TCRdb lists only in-frame clones, some missing. The sample has some 120,000 clones; over 75% are singletons. The sample consisted of peripheral blood. The receptors come from a woman in her fifties or sixties with acute or convalescent COVID-19.

This chain links TRBV20-1 with TRBJ2-3; 10 bases line up with TRBD2. This CDR3 has 15 residues. V gave up 3 bases and J gave up 2 bases; unmatched junction bases: 5. Germline V lookup: CDR1 DFQATT, CDR2 SNEGSKA (reference sequence). DNA of the CDR3: TGCAGTGCTAGTCCCCTAGCGGGGGACACAGATACGCAGTATTTT. It is translated as CSASPLAGDTDTQYF.

The chain uses TRBV28 and TRBJ2-1, with 13 bases matching TRBD2. The CDR3 has 15 amino acids. V trimming: 6 bases; J trimming: 6 bases; junction bases outside the gene matches: 5. CDR1 is MDHEN, CDR2 SYDVKM, per germline. CDR3 loop: CASSRLAGGFNEQFF. For the CDR3, the DNA is TGTGCCAGCAGCCGACTAGCGGGGGGCTTCAATGAGCAGTTCTTC.

The chain is built from TRBV5-1 and TRBJ2-5, with 10 positions matching TRBD1. J gave up 5 bases and V 7 bases, and 14 bases lay outside the gene matches. This CDR3 is built from 16 residues. Germline CDR1 SGHRS, CDR2 YFSETQ. The CDR3 region is CASRTGTGALGETQYF. The CDR3, as DNA: TGCGCCAGCCGCACCGGGACAGGGGCCTTGGGGGAGACCCAGTACTTC.

The chain joins TRBV6-2 or TRBV6-3 to TRBJ2-1; weak D call: TRBD2 (6 bases). Trimming shortened V by 6 bases and J by 9 bases, and 27 bases separated the two germline ends. CDR3 size: 17 residues. Germline assignment: CDR1 MNHEY and CDR2 SVGEGT. The CDR3 bases are TGTGCCAGCAGCCCGGACTACTTAGTCGGCAAAACCGGTGAGCAGTTCTTC. Protein sequence: CASSPDYLVGKTGEQFF.